Following are 22 T cell receptor beta chains from one sample sequenced in a study of blood T cells in healthy people across ages. With a J-beta primer mix and a sample-barcoded 5' primer, a second PCR ran about 7 to 12 cycles. Via MiXCR, TCRdb re-called the 5' RACE reads, giving one row per CDR3 protein. The sample gives more than 650,000 distinct CDR3 sequences, 50% to 65% of which show up once; approximately 40% is in the top ten. Sequencing input: blood. The source is a man of 80 years or more in good health.

This clonotype was recorded many times. J is TRBJ2-7 and V is TRBV3-1; D unresolved. Germline CDR1 and CDR2: LGHDT and YNNKEL (reference sequence). Trimming took off 1 base at V and 5 bases at J, with 6 bases between the two ends. The CDR3 totals 12 residues. The CDR3 loop is CASSQAGNEQYF. CDR3 in DNA: TGTGCCAGCAGCCAAGCGGGTAACGAGCAGTACTTC.

The chain links TRBV6-6 to TRBJ1-1; TRBD1 is a possible D gene (6 bases). The ends were cut back, 2 bases at V and 0 bases at J, with 13 bases in the middle. Germline CDR1 and CDR2: MNHNY and SVGAGI (reference sequence). The length of the CDR3 is 16 residues. CDR3: CASSYTPDSLNTEAFF. DNA for the CDR3: TGTGCCAGCAGTTACACCCCGGACAGTTTGAACACTGAAGCTTTCTTT.

This clonotype was observed once. An end of the junction does not agree with germline; a read error may underlie this. CDR3 nucleotide sequence: TGCGCCAGCAGCTTGGCACAGCAGAACACTGACGCTTTCTTT. It specifies CASSLAQQNTDAFF. V usage is TRBV5-1 and J usage is TRBJ1-1, with D hard to call. The CDR3 is 14 residues long. The germline CDR1 and CDR2 sequences are SGHRS and YFSETQ.

This clonotype was picked up a small number of times. The chain is built from TRBV20-1 and TRBJ2-7; 14 bases fit TRBD2. J lost 2 bases, V lost 5 bases, and 5 bases had no gene match. The CDR3 runs 15 residues. Germline lookup yields CDR1 DFQATT and CDR2 SNEGSKA (reference sequence). CDR3 in amino acids: CSASRLAGGPYEQYF. The CDR3 bases are TGCAGTGCTTCTCGACTAGCGGGAGGGCCCTACGAGCAGTACTTC.

Points on this clonotype: Germline and junction disagree at one end, which may indicate a read error. CDR3 sequence (DNA): TGTGCCTGCAGTTACTATAGCGGGAGGACAGATACGCAGTATTTT. It is translated as CACSYYSGRTDTQYF. The rearrangement joins TRBV6-5 to TRBJ2-3, with 10 bases fitting TRBD2. The CDR3 is made up of 15 amino acids. Germline loops: CDR1 MNHEY, CDR2 SVGAGI.

The chain couples TRBV3-1 to TRBJ2-5, with 7 bases lining up with TRBD1. Germline V lookup: CDR1 LGHDT, CDR2 YNNKEL (reference sequence). V gave up 3 bases and J gave up 7 bases; unmatched junction bases: 11. This CDR3 spans 15 amino acids. Here the CDR3 DNA reads TGTGCCAGCAGCCAGGCGACAGGGCCTAGATGGACCCAGTACTTC. Translating gives CASSQATGPRWTQYF.

There are a few counts of this clonotype. The chain couples TRBV7-3 to TRBJ2-3, with unresolved D. From germline, CDR1 is SGHTA and CDR2 FQGTGA. The CDR3 is made up of 15 amino acids. V was trimmed by 0 bases and J by 2 bases, leaving 9 bases between them. Written as DNA, the CDR3 is TGTGCCAGCAGCTTAACTTCACTCCCCACAGATACGCAGTATTTT. It is translated as CASSLTSLPTDTQYF.

In its sample, this clonotype was seen a few times. This sequence joins TRBV27 and TRBJ2-5; tentatively, D is TRBD2 (6 bases). V was shortened by 2 bases and J by 1 base, with 11 bases between the two germline ends. This CDR3 has 15 residues. Germline-derived CDR1 and CDR2 are MNHEY and SMNVEV (reference sequence). The CDR3: CASSLQEGSQETQYF. The CDR3 DNA follows: TGTGCCAGCAGTTTACAGGAGGGATCCCAAGAGACCCAGTACTTC.

This sequence joins TRBV5-1 and TRBJ2-5; TRBD2 might be the D (6 bases). The end of the DNA aligns better with TRBJ2-7, so the J call may be wrong. CDR3 length equals 14 residues. CDR1 SGHRS and CDR2 YFSETQ come from the germline V gene. CDR3: CASSAFAGPYEQYF. CDR3 DNA sequence: TGCGCCAGCAGCGCCTTCGCGGGGCCATACGAGCAGTACTTC.

The chain uses TRBV7-6 and TRBJ1-6; D gene uncertain. CDR3 length: 15 residues. The germline CDR1 and CDR2 sequences are SGHVS and FNYEAQ. V was trimmed by 2 bases and J by 4 bases, leaving 9 bases between them. The CDR3 spells CASSLTNSYNSPLHF. The CDR3 nucleotides are TGTGCCAGCAGCTTAACTAACAGTTATAATTCACCCCTCCACTTT.

This chain joins TRBV5-1 and TRBJ2-1, with 11 nucleotides matching TRBD2. This CDR3 contains 18 residues. In germline, CDR1 is SGHRS, CDR2 YFSETQ. V lost 6 bases and J lost 0; bases outside the gene matches: 11. Here the CDR3 reads CASTPRLAGRSSYNEQFF. The CDR3 DNA reads TGCGCCAGCACCCCAAGACTAGCGGGACGGAGCTCCTACAATGAGCAGTTCTTC.

The chain recombines TRBV29-1 with TRBJ2-5; 7 bases are shared with TRBD2. The better agreement between TRBJ2-7 and the DNA end casts doubt on the J call. The CDR3 spans 11 residues. The germline V gene has CDR1 SQVTM and CDR2 ANQGSEA. This CDR3 reads CSVASGGEQYF. CDR3 coding DNA: TGCAGCGTTGCTTCGGGGGGCGAGCAGTACTTC.

The chain recombines TRBV6-2 or TRBV6-3 with TRBJ2-1; the D call may be TRBD1 or TRBD2 (5 bases each). Germline lookup yields CDR1 MNHEY and CDR2 SVGEGT. V was trimmed by 1 base and J by 4 bases, leaving 17 bases between them. The CDR3 is 17 residues long. The chain's CDR3 is CASSYLPRDPEYNEQFF. CDR3 in DNA: TGTGCCAGCAGTTACTTGCCTAGGGACCCCGAGTACAATGAGCAGTTCTTC.

The chain has TRBV5-1 and TRBJ1-6; D remains unclear. The V end was cut by 1 base, the J end by 4 bases, with 9 bases between. CDR3 size: 15 residues. In germline, CDR1 is SGHRS, CDR2 YFSETQ. Here the CDR3 DNA reads TGCGCCAGCAGCTTGTCGCCAGAATATAATTCACCCCTCCACTTT. This translates into CASSLSPEYNSPLHF.

This clonotype was recorded only once. V usage is TRBV12-3 or TRBV12-4 and J usage is TRBJ2-5; D is uncertain. The length of the CDR3 is 12 residues. V was pared by 6 bases and J by 1 base, with 6 bases between. DNA of the CDR3: TGTGCCAGCAGAGGGTTCCAAGAGACCCAGTACTTC. It encodes CASRGFQETQYF.

With regard to this clonotype: Sequence at one end of the junction differs from germline and may be a read error. CDR3 in amino acids: CSASPMGSSGFPAFSTDTQYF. As DNA, the CDR3 is TGCAGTGCTAGCCCGATGGGGTCTAGCGGGTTTCCAGCATTTAGCACAGACACGCAGTATTTT. The chain is built from TRBV20-1 and TRBJ2-3, with TRBD2 matching over 8 bases. The CDR3 has 21 amino acids. Germline CDR1 is DFQATT and CDR2 is SNEGSKA (reference sequence).

This chain connects TRBV6-5 to TRBJ2-7; 7 positions match TRBD1. The V gene's germline CDR1 is MNHEY and CDR2 SVGAGI. CDR3 length: 11 residues. The V and J ends lost 6 bases and 9 bases, in that order; junction bases with no gene match: 5. The CDR3 DNA sequence: TGTGCCAGCAGCACAGGGGACCGGCAGTACTTC. Translating it yields CASSTGDRQYF.

The chain uses TRBV18 and TRBJ1-4, with a possible D match to TRBD1 (6 bases). Trimming left V 5 bases short and J 8 bases short, with 9 bases between. CDR3 length: 12 residues. The germline CDR1 and CDR2 sequences are KGHSH and LQKENI. CDR3 in amino acids: CASSSDREKLFF. As DNA, the CDR3 is TGTGCCAGCTCAAGCGACAGGGAAAAACTGTTTTTT.

The chain has TRBV7-2 and TRBJ2-7; unclear D gene. CDR3 length: 12 residues. The germline gives CDR1 SGHTA, CDR2 FQGNSA. Trimming took off 5 bases at V and 7 bases at J, with 12 bases between the two ends. This chain's CDR3 is CASSRFAGEQYF. The CDR3, as DNA: TGTGCCAGCAGCAGGTTCGCAGGTGAGCAGTACTTC.

This chain uses TRBV9 with TRBJ1-2, with 10 bases lining up with TRBD1. This CDR3 has 15 amino acids. The germline V gene encodes CDR1 SGDLS and CDR2 YYNGEE. Germline trimming cut 5 bases from V and 2 bases from J; bases unmatched to any gene: 6. As DNA, the CDR3 is TGTGCCAGCAGAGCCGGGACAGGGGCAAACTATGGCTACACCTTC. Translating gives CASRAGTGANYGYTF.

The chain has TRBV29-1 and TRBJ2-7; 11 bases line up with TRBD2. V shed 0 bases and J 1 base; nucleotides not matched to a gene: 5. The CDR3 covers 16 residues. Germline V CDR1 and CDR2: SQVTM, ANQGSEA. CDR3 sequence: CSVEDRSGRASYEQYF. The CDR3 bases are TGCAGCGTTGAAGATCGTAGCGGGAGGGCTTCCTACGAGCAGTACTTC.

The rearrangement links TRBV24-1 to TRBJ1-4, with D possibly being TRBD1 (5 bases). The V end lost 4 bases, the J end lost 8 bases, and 16 bases lay between the germline ends. The CDR3 sequence is 15 residues long. From germline, CDR1 is KGHDR and CDR2 SFDVKD. DNA of the CDR3: TGTGCCACCAGTGACCCACGTGTGAGGGGCGAAAAACTGTTTTTT. Translation: CATSDPRVRGEKLFF.